These 21 T cell receptor beta chains were all obtained from the same sample, sequenced in a study of PD-1 blockade in classical Hodgkin lymphoma (dated by TCRdb to 2020 to 2022). Explained via the paper, the time point label denotes: cycle 1 day 1 (C1D1), immediately before nivolumab initiation. Every trial patient had relapsed following autologous stem cell transplantation, and prior brentuximab vedotin exposure was what differed among cohorts A, B and C. Library prep was done by the immunoSEQ multiplex PCR assay. This immuneACCESS table, as held by TCRdb, lists in-frame sequences with V and J called but not all clones. Of the missing ones, under half trace to an unresolved V gene in checked studies; the others have no known cause. The sample has roughly 12,000 clones on record, roughly 80% of them singletons. Jointly, the top ten make up 34% of the sample. The sample in question was peripheral blood mononuclear cells (PBMCs), obtained at baseline. These receptors were obtained from a human donor with classical Hodgkin lymphoma.

Worth noting for this clone: The identical CDR3 is also encoded by other nucleotide sequences in the sample. This chain uses TRBV28 with TRBJ1-1; no clear D. CDR3 length: 15 amino acids. The ends were cut back, 3 bases at V and 1 base at J, with 12 bases in the middle. Per germline, CDR1 MDHEN and CDR2 SYDVKM. The CDR3 DNA follows: TGTGCCAGCAGTTTGGGAGGCAGACCGAACACTGAAGCTTTCTTT. Amino acids: CASSLGGRPNTEAFF.

This clone has more than one count but fewer than ten. The same CDR3 also results from other DNA sequences found in this sample. The gene calls are TRBV11-1 and TRBJ1-1; a possible D gene is TRBD1 (5 bases). CDR1 and CDR2 from the germline V gene are SGHAT and FQDESV (reference sequence). The CDR3 is made up of 14 amino acids. V was clipped by 0 bases and J by 3 bases, with 8 bases between them. The CDR3 here is CASSLAGGHTEAFF. CDR3 coding DNA: TGTGCCAGCAGCTTAGCGGGGGGTCACACTGAAGCTTTCTTT.

This clone was seen only a few times. This rearrangement joins TRBV15 to TRBJ2-5; 7 bases fit TRBD2. The ends lost 7 bases at V and 5 bases at J; junction bases unmatched: 7. Germline CDR1 is LNHNV and CDR2 is YYDKDF (reference sequence). This CDR3 has 13 residues. The CDR3 nucleotides read TGTGCCACCAAGCGGGGCCCCGGGGAGACCCAGTACTTC. Its translation: CATKRGPGETQYF. The whole variable domain, filled in from reference TRBV15 and TRBJ2-5, reads DAMVIQNPRYQVTQFGKPVTLSCSQTLNHNVMYWYQQKSSQAPKLLFHYYDKDFNNEADTPDNFQSRRPNTSFCFLDIRSPGLGDTAMYLCATKRGPGETQYFGPGTRLLVL.

The CDR3: CASSAVGGEGGQYF. CDR3 DNA: TGTGCCAGCAGCGCGGTAGGGGGGGAAGGGGGCCAGTACTTC. This sequence joins TRBV5-4 and TRBJ2-5, with a tentative D call TRBD2 (7 bases). This CDR3 is 14 amino acids long. Trimming pared 4 bases from V and 10 bases from J, leaving 20 bases between. Germline V lookup: CDR1 SGHNT, CDR2 YYREEE (reference sequence). Full variable domain (remainder filled in from reference TRBV5-4 and TRBJ2-5): ETGVTQSPTHLIKTRGQQVTLRCSSQSGHNTVSWYQQALGQGPQFIFQYYREEENGRGNFPPRFSGLQFPNYSSELNVNALELDDSALYLCASSAVGGEGGQYFGPGTRLLVL.

This clone was observed a handful of times. The chain recombines TRBV6-6 with TRBJ2-1; tentatively, D is TRBD2 (6 bases). Germline V gene data show CDR1 as MNHNY and CDR2 as SVGAGI (reference sequence). V gave up 1 base and J gave up 0 bases, with 10 bases separating them. This CDR3 spans 16 amino acids. The CDR3 loop is CASSYWAGSSYNEQFF. CDR3 bases: TGTGCCAGCAGTTACTGGGCGGGGAGCTCCTACAATGAGCAGTTCTTC.

V gene TRBV7-9 combines with J gene TRBJ1-3; 8 bases line up with TRBD1. The length of the CDR3 is 14 residues. In germline, CDR1 is SEHNR, CDR2 FQNEAQ (reference sequence). The J segment lost 2 bases and the V segment lost 5 bases, leaving 2 bases of the junction unmatched. The CDR3 nucleotides read TGTGCCAGCAGCCGGGGACAGGCTGGAAACACCATATATTTT. Protein product: CASSRGQAGNTIYF.

The chain carries TRBV2 and TRBJ1-5; D unclear. The V gene's germline CDR1 is SNHLY and CDR2 FYNNEI. The V gene lost 5 bases and the J gene lost 0 bases, with 2 bases spanning the gap. This CDR3 contains 12 residues. The CDR3 is CASSYSNQPQHF. The CDR3 nucleotides are TGTGCCAGCAGTTATAGCAATCAGCCCCAGCATTTT.

This sequence joins TRBV7-9 and TRBJ1-2; D is undetermined. The CDR3 runs 14 residues. Trimming removed 7 bases from V and 8 bases from J, with 20 bases in between. Germline V gene sequence: CDR1 SEHNR, CDR2 FQNEAQ (reference sequence). CDR3 sequence: CASTPDEVGIGYTF. CDR3 DNA sequence: TGTGCCAGCACCCCGGACGAGGTAGGAATCGGCTACACCTTC.

By share of the sample, this clone is medium-sized. V gene TRBV18 combines with J gene TRBJ1-1; D gene ambiguous. The CDR3 length is 13 residues. The germline V gene encodes CDR1 KGHSH and CDR2 LQKENI. Trimming removed 6 bases at V and 1 base at J, with 9 bases between. The CDR3 DNA follows: TGTGCCAGCTCGGGAGACCCGAACACTGAAGCTTTCTTT. Translated, it gives CASSGDPNTEAFF.

V is TRBV9 and J is TRBJ1-3; the D gene is possibly TRBD1 (5 bases). Germline-derived CDR1 and CDR2 are SGDLS and YYNGEE. The CDR3 contains 16 residues. V lost 3 bases and J lost 2, with 15 bases in between. The CDR3 DNA follows: TGTGCCAGCAGCGCCGCCGTCGGGGGGGCTGGAAACACCATATATTTT. Translated, it gives CASSAAVGGAGNTIYF. Complete variable domain (other parts from reference TRBV9 and TRBJ1-3): DSGVTQTPKHLITATGQRVTLRCSPRSGDLSVYWYQQSLDQGLQFLIQYYNGEERAKGNILERFSAQQFPDLHSELNLSSLELGDSALYFCASSAAVGGAGNTIYFGEGSWLTVV.

The CDR3 region has the DNA TGTGCCAGCAGCTTAGAGGGGGGACTTGGACAGCCCCAGCATTTT. Protein: CASSLEGGLGQPQHF. J is TRBJ1-5 and V is TRBV7-9, with D possibly TRBD1 on 6 matching bases. Trimming removed 1 base from V and 7 bases from J, with 14 bases in between. In germline, CDR1 is SEHNR, CDR2 FQNEAQ (reference sequence). CDR3 length: 15 residues.

The chain recombines TRBV7-8 with TRBJ2-7; 7 bases agree with TRBD1. The CDR3 consists of 15 residues. Trimming at V came to 5 bases and at J to 6 bases, leaving 13 bases not matched to a gene. Germline V gives CDR1 SGHVS, CDR2 FQNEAQ. This chain's CDR3 is CASSRTGQVYGEQYF. The CDR3 DNA is TGTGCCAGCAGCCGAACTGGACAGGTCTATGGCGAGCAGTACTTC.

In this sample, this clone turned up once. The chain employs TRBV27 and TRBJ2-7; 9 nucleotides agree with TRBD1. This CDR3 spans 13 amino acids. From germline, CDR1 is MNHEY and CDR2 SMNVEV (reference sequence). Germline trimming cut 5 bases from V and 5 bases from J; bases unmatched to any gene: 4. CDR3: CASSPGQGHEQYV. In DNA form, the CDR3 reads TGTGCCAGCAGTCCGGGACAGGGTCACGAGCAGTACGTC.

This rearrangement joins TRBV6-5 to TRBJ1-2; D gene ambiguous. Germline assignment: CDR1 MNHEY and CDR2 SVGAGI. With 1 base removed from V and 6 bases from J, the gap between germline ends came to 6 bases. This CDR3 is built from 12 residues. The CDR3 here is CASSYLGDGYTF. The CDR3, as DNA: TGTGCCAGCAGTTACTTAGGCGATGGCTACACCTTC.

Here the CDR3 DNA reads TGCGCCAGCAGCCAAACACAGGACTACAACTATGGCTACACCTTC. Amino acids: CASSQTQDYNYGYTF. The rearrangement links TRBV4-1 to TRBJ1-2; D might be TRBD1 (5 bases). With 2 bases removed from V and 2 bases from J, the gap between germline ends came to 12 bases. The CDR3 loop spans 15 amino acids. Germline V gene data show CDR1 as MGHRA and CDR2 as YSYEKL.

This chain links TRBV2 with TRBJ2-3; TRBD2 matches 8 bases. The CDR3 is 14 amino acids. Germline V CDR1 and CDR2: SNHLY, FYNNEI. The J segment lost 6 bases and the V segment lost 6 bases, leaving 8 bases of the junction unmatched. CDR3 nucleotides: TGTGCCAGCAGGGCCGGACTAGCCCCTGATACGCAGTATTTT. Its protein is CASRAGLAPDTQYF.

The V call is TRBV19, the J call TRBJ2-3; D is perhaps TRBD1 (5 bases). Trimming removed 5 bases at V and 6 bases at J, with 15 bases between. The CDR3 has 14 residues. Germline CDR1 LNHDA, CDR2 SQIVND (reference sequence). CDR3 protein: CASSLKGIQDTQYF. CDR3 bases: TGTGCCAGTAGTCTGAAGGGGATTCAGGATACGCAGTATTTT. The entire variable domain, with the rest obtained from reference TRBV19 and TRBJ2-3, is as follows: DGGITQSPKYLFRKEGQNVTLSCEQNLNHDAMYWYRQDPGQGLRLIYYSQIVNDFQKGDIAEGYSVSREKKESFPLTVTSAQKNPTAFYLCASSLKGIQDTQYFGPGTRLTVL.

The V gene is TRBV19, the J gene TRBJ2-2, with D possibly TRBD2 on 6 matching bases. Germline CDR1 is LNHDA and CDR2 is SQIVND (reference sequence). The V and J ends lost 6 bases and 0 bases respectively, with 17 bases between them. The CDR3 has 17 residues. CDR3 loop: CASSGDWGRTNTGELFF. The CDR3 region has the DNA TGTGCCAGTAGCGGGGACTGGGGTCGTACGAACACCGGGGAGCTGTTTTTT.

This clone showed up just once. The chain couples TRBV28 to TRBJ2-1; TRBD1 might be the D (5 bases). Trimming stripped 6 bases from V and 0 bases from J, with 9 bases between. CDR1 and CDR2 from the germline V gene are MDHEN and SYDVKM. There are 14 residues in the CDR3. As DNA, the CDR3 is TGTGCCAGCAGGAGACAGACCTCCTACAATGAGCAGTTCTTC. Amino acid sequence: CASRRQTSYNEQFF. Using reference TRBV28 and TRBJ2-1 for the parts outside the CDR3, the full variable domain is DVKVTQSSRYLVKRTGEKVFLECVQDMDHENMFWYRQDPGLGLRLIYFSYDVKMKEKGDIPEGYSVSREKKERFSLILESASTNQTSMYLCASRRQTSYNEQFFGPGTRLTVL.

The chain carries TRBV5-6 and TRBJ1-3; a weak D match, TRBD1 (5 bases). The germline V and J ends were trimmed by 2 bases and 4 bases, with 10 bases remaining between them. Germline CDR1 and CDR2: SGHDT and YYEEEE. The CDR3 spans 14 residues. CDR3 amino acids: CASSFSGVGNTIYF. CDR3 bases: TGTGCCAGCAGCTTCTCGGGGGTCGGAAACACCATATATTTT.

The chain uses TRBV6-5 and TRBJ1-2; the D is unclear. V lost 7 bases, J lost 4 bases, and 19 bases lay in between. Germline V gene sequence: CDR1 MNHEY, CDR2 SVGAGI. The CDR3 is 15 amino acids. The CDR3 is CASTPGREYGYGYTF. CDR3 bases: TGTGCCAGCACCCCCGGGAGGGAGTACGGCTATGGCTACACCTTC.